What follows are 32 T cell receptor beta chains derived from one specimen sequenced in a study of blood T cell repertoires in COVID-19. TCRdb's table, derived via immunoSEQ multiplex PCR, lists solely in-frame clones and lacks some. In the table there are about 200,000 clones, 80% to 90% of which are singletons. The sample comprised peripheral blood. The receptors originated from a woman aged 45-60 years with acute or convalescent COVID-19.

The CDR3 DNA reads as TGTGCCAGCTCACCCGCGCTGAATTACAATGAGCAGTTCTTC. It encodes CASSPALNYNEQFF. The chain recombines TRBV18 with TRBJ2-1, with D uncertain. Germline V lookup: CDR1 KGHSH, CDR2 LQKENI. This CDR3 is built from 14 residues. Trimming took off 3 bases at V and 4 bases at J, with 10 bases between the two ends.

This sequence joins TRBV24-1 and TRBJ2-7; 9 nucleotides line up with TRBD1. Germline V gene data show CDR1 as KGHDR and CDR2 as SFDVKD. Trimming cost V 3 bases and J 1 base; bases outside gene matches: 3. The CDR3 is 15 amino acids. The CDR3 nucleotides read TGTGCCACCAGTGATCCTGGACAGGGGTCCTACGAGCAGTACTTC. Translated: CATSDPGQGSYEQYF.

The chain links TRBV18 to TRBJ2-7, with 10 bases lining up with TRBD2. The CDR3 runs 15 residues. After removal of 2 bases from V and 3 bases from J, the junction contained 4 bases not matched to a gene. Per germline, CDR1 KGHSH and CDR2 LQKENI. CDR3 sequence reads: CASSPIAGGLYEQYF. Here the CDR3 DNA reads TGTGCCAGCTCACCAATAGCGGGAGGCCTCTACGAGCAGTACTTC.

The chain combines TRBV27 with TRBJ2-3; D perhaps matches TRBD2 (6 bases). The germline V gene has CDR1 MNHEY and CDR2 SMNVEV (reference sequence). Trimming stripped 8 bases from V and 0 bases from J, with 12 bases between. The CDR3 is 14 amino acids. CDR3: CASRAGGSTDTQYF. The CDR3 region has the DNA TGTGCCAGCCGAGCGGGCGGCAGCACAGATACGCAGTATTTT.

This rearrangement joins TRBV5-1 to TRBJ2-3; TRBD2 might be the D (5 bases). With 5 bases removed from V and 2 bases from J, the gap between germline ends came to 12 bases. Germline CDR1 is SGHRS and CDR2 is YFSETQ. This CDR3 contains 14 residues. The CDR3 spells CASRTTRITDTQYF. As DNA, the CDR3 is TGCGCCAGCAGGACTACCAGGATCACAGATACGCAGTATTTT.

The J gene is TRBJ1-3, the V gene TRBV4-2; possibly TRBD1 for D (6 bases). The CDR3 is 16 residues long. CDR1 LGHNA and CDR2 YNFKEQ come from the germline V gene. Trimming took 1 base from V and 0 from J, leaving 10 bases between them. The CDR3 bases are TGTGCCAGCAGCCAAGGAGGACAGAGCTCTGGAAACACCATATATTTT. This codes for CASSQGGQSSGNTIYF.

This chain uses TRBV5-4 with TRBJ2-3; TRBD2 agrees at 10 bases. The CDR3 covers 15 residues. Germline loops: CDR1 SGHNT, CDR2 YYREEE (reference sequence). The trim removed 0 bases at V and 6 bases at J, leaving 4 bases unmatched. As DNA, the CDR3 is TGTGCCAGCAGCTTGGTGTTAGCGGGGGGTGATACGCAGTATTTT. It yields the protein CASSLVLAGGDTQYF.

This chain connects TRBV7-9 to TRBJ1-3, with D possibly matching TRBD1 (6 bases). V dropped 2 bases and J dropped 7 bases, with 18 bases sitting between them. Germline values: CDR1 SEHNR, CDR2 FQNEAQ (reference sequence). The CDR3 runs 16 residues. In DNA, the CDR3 is TGTGCCAGCAGCTTATATGGGGGCCCCCTAGGGAACACCATATATTTT. This sequence encodes CASSLYGGPLGNTIYF.

V is TRBV7-9 and J is TRBJ1-1; 7 bases are shared with TRBD1. J lost 3 bases, V lost 5 bases, and 9 bases had no gene match. This CDR3 region has 15 residues. Germline CDR1 and CDR2: SEHNR and FQNEAQ (reference sequence). The CDR3 here is CASSRQGQLDTEAFF. As DNA, the CDR3 is TGTGCCAGCAGCAGGCAGGGACAGCTCGACACTGAAGCTTTCTTT.

The chain employs TRBV2 and TRBJ2-3; 8 positions agree with TRBD1. The junction had 2 bases not matched to a gene; V was cut back by 6 bases and J by 0 bases. The germline V gene has CDR1 SNHLY and CDR2 FYNNEI. This CDR3 region has 14 residues. The CDR3 DNA follows: TGTGCCAGCAGAGGACAGGGTAGCACAGATACGCAGTATTTT. It yields the protein CASRGQGSTDTQYF.

The chain joins TRBV27 to TRBJ1-1, with D unresolved. Trimming took 5 bases from V and 1 from J, leaving 11 bases between them. Germline CDR1 is MNHEY and CDR2 is SMNVEV (reference sequence). The CDR3 totals 14 residues. CDR3 DNA: TGTGCCAGCAGTAGAGGGTCCCGGAACACTGAAGCTTTCTTT. It yields the protein CASSRGSRNTEAFF.

V and J are TRBV12-3 or TRBV12-4 and TRBJ2-7; 7 positions agree with TRBD1. The CDR3 consists of 13 residues. With 3 bases clipped from V and 4 bases from J, the junction kept 3 bases outside the gene matches. CDR3 bases: TGTGCCAGCAGTTTGACAGGGAGATACGAGCAGTACTTC. It specifies CASSLTGRYEQYF.

The V gene is TRBV21-1, the J gene TRBJ2-2; the DNA was not compared with TRBD1, the D call given in the table. TRBV21-1 constitutes a pseudogene. This CDR3 has 15 residues. In DNA form, the CDR3 reads TGTGCCAGCAGTTCGACAGGGGAGAACACCGGGGAGCTGTTTTTT. Amino acids: CASSSTGENTGELFF.

V usage is TRBV19 and J usage is TRBJ2-7, with 12 positions matching TRBD2. CDR1 is LNHDA, CDR2 SQIVND, per germline (reference sequence). The CDR3 is made up of 14 amino acids. The junction had 6 bases not matched to a gene; V was cut back by 8 bases and J by 4 bases. CDR3 coding DNA: TGTGCCAGTTCTACTAGCGGGGGGACGTACGAGCAGTACTTC. Amino acids: CASSTSGGTYEQYF.

This chain joins TRBV4-3 and TRBJ2-7, with 8 bases that match TRBD1. Germline V gene sequence: CDR1 LGHNA, CDR2 YSLEER. Trimming took 4 bases from V and 3 from J; bases not matched to a gene: 8. This CDR3 spans 15 amino acids. In nucleotides, the CDR3 is TGCGCCAGCAGCCTTCAATCGACAGGGGTCTACGAGCAGTACTTC. It yields the protein CASSLQSTGVYEQYF.

The J gene is TRBJ1-2, the V gene TRBV12-3 or TRBV12-4; perhaps TRBD1 as D (5 bases). The CDR3 length is 13 residues. Deletions cut 3 bases from V and 4 bases from J, with 9 bases between. The CDR3 DNA follows: TGTGCCAGCAGTTTCGGGGGTACCTATGGCTACACCTTC. This encodes CASSFGGTYGYTF.

The chain's CDR3 is CAISVQVRTEAFF. The CDR3 DNA reads TGTGCCATCAGTGTACAGGTCCGGACTGAAGCTTTCTTT. This chain uses TRBV10-3 with TRBJ1-1; D is possibly TRBD1 (5 bases). Germline V gene lookup returns CDR1 ENHRY and CDR2 SYGVKD. There are 13 residues in the CDR3. Trimming took off 4 bases at V and 5 bases at J, with 11 bases between the two ends.

This chain connects TRBV6-1 to TRBJ2-2; 8 bases map to TRBD1. CDR1 MNHNS and CDR2 SASEGT come from the germline V gene. After removal of 2 bases from V and 3 bases from J, the junction contained 2 bases not matched to a gene. This CDR3 region has 15 residues. The DNA of the CDR3 is TGTGCCAGCAGTGAAACAGGGGGATACACCGGGGAGCTGTTTTTT. Amino acids: CASSETGGYTGELFF.

The gene calls are TRBV21-1 and TRBJ1-2; TRBD1, the table's D call, was not compared with the DNA. TRBV21-1 is listed as a pseudogene. This CDR3 is 16 amino acids long. Written as DNA, the CDR3 is TGTGCCAGCATCATACTCGGGACAGGGAAGTCCTATGGCTACACCTTC. This encodes CASIILGTGKSYGYTF.

This chain links TRBV20-1 with TRBJ2-3; 9 nucleotides agree with TRBD2. The CDR3 totals 15 residues. J was trimmed by 0 bases and V by 3 bases; bases with no gene match: 4. Germline CDR1 and CDR2: DFQATT and SNEGSKA (reference sequence). The CDR3 coding sequence is TGCAGTGCTAGTCGCGGGAGGGCAAGCACAGATACGCAGTATTTT. This sequence encodes CSASRGRASTDTQYF.

The table lists this clone with a count of one. The gene calls are TRBV3-1 (or the pseudogene TRBV3-2) and TRBJ2-3, with 7 bases lining up with TRBD2. V trimming: 4 bases; J trimming: 0 bases; junction bases outside the gene matches: 10. CDR1 is LGHDT, CDR2 YNNKEL, per germline (reference sequence). The CDR3 loop spans 17 amino acids. The CDR3 is CASSLTFSGASTDTQYF. The DNA for the CDR3 is TGTGCCAGCAGCCTTACCTTCAGCGGGGCTAGCACAGATACGCAGTATTTT.

This clone was counted between two and nine times. V and J are TRBV7-9 and TRBJ1-2; D uncertain. Germline-derived CDR1 and CDR2 are SEHNR and FQNEAQ (reference sequence). The CDR3 covers 12 residues. V lost 4 bases and J 0 bases, leaving 3 bases between the germline ends. The CDR3, as DNA: TGTGCCAGCAGCTCTCCTAACTATGGCTACACCTTC. Amino acid sequence: CASSSPNYGYTF.

V is TRBV18 and J is TRBJ2-3; 7 bases align to TRBD1. Germline loops: CDR1 KGHSH, CDR2 LQKENI. CDR3 length equals 17 residues. V was clipped by 3 bases and J by 4 bases; unmatched bases: 13. In nucleotides, the CDR3 is TGTGCCAGCTCACCTCGCCCCCCTCGACAGGGCCCAGATACGCAGTATTTT. It codes for CASSPRPPRQGPDTQYF.

The sample holds one count of this clone. The chain links TRBV10-3 to TRBJ2-1; 10 bases map to TRBD2. This CDR3 spans 17 amino acids. The V gene end was trimmed by 4 bases and the J gene end by 11 bases; junction bases not matched to a gene: 17. Germline CDR1 ENHRY, CDR2 SYGVKD. The CDR3 DNA reads TGTGCCATCAGTGGGGATTTAGCGGGAGGCCCTTTACAGAAGCAGTTCTTC. It yields the protein CAISGDLAGGPLQKQFF.

The genes are TRBV5-1 and TRBJ2-1; 10 positions agree with TRBD1. CDR1 is SGHRS, CDR2 YFSETQ, per germline. This CDR3 has 16 residues. V trimming: 1 base; J trimming: 7 bases; junction bases outside the gene matches: 8. CDR3 protein: CASSLFVTGGYNEQFF. In DNA, the CDR3 is TGCGCCAGCAGCTTGTTTGTGACAGGGGGCTATAATGAGCAGTTCTTC.

The chain is built from TRBV9 and TRBJ2-2; 8 positions match TRBD1. The V segment lost 4 bases and the J segment 1 base; nucleotides outside the gene matches: 9. Germline CDR1 is SGDLS and CDR2 is YYNGEE. There are 17 residues in the CDR3. CDR3 amino acids: CASSIWGQVKNTGELFF. The DNA of the CDR3 is TGTGCCAGCAGCATATGGGGACAGGTAAAGAACACCGGGGAGCTGTTTTTT.

The V gene is TRBV30, the J gene TRBJ2-1; TRBD2 aligns across 9 bases. Germline loops: CDR1 GTSNPN, CDR2 SVGIG (reference sequence). CDR3 length: 16 residues. The V and J ends lost 4 bases and 7 bases, in that order; junction bases with no gene match: 14. The CDR3 protein is CAWTIERRGGRNEQFF. The DNA of the CDR3 is TGTGCCTGGACAATCGAACGGCGGGGGGGCCGGAATGAGCAGTTCTTC.

CDR3 loop: CASNLGLSNQPQHF. CDR3 in DNA: TGTGCCAGCAATCTCGGACTTAGCAATCAGCCCCAGCATTTT. The chain couples TRBV6-5 to TRBJ1-5; no clear D gene. Trimming pared 7 bases from V and 0 bases from J, leaving 10 bases between. Germline V gene data show CDR1 as MNHEY and CDR2 as SVGAGI. The CDR3 is 14 amino acids.

The CDR3 DNA is TGCGCCAGCAGCTTGACTAGCGGGACGTTCAATGAGCAGTTCTTC. Translating gives CASSLTSGTFNEQFF. The chain is built from TRBV5-1 and TRBJ2-1, with 10 positions matching TRBD2. V lost 1 base and J lost 6; bases outside the gene matches: 4. The CDR3 loop spans 15 amino acids. Germline V lookup: CDR1 SGHRS, CDR2 YFSETQ.

The gene calls are TRBV3-1 (or the pseudogene TRBV3-2) and TRBJ2-7, with TRBD2 matching 13 bases. Per germline, CDR1 LGHDT and CDR2 YNNKEL (reference sequence). V lost 1 base and J lost 3; bases outside the gene matches: 9. The CDR3 is 18 residues long. CDR3 DNA: TGTGCCAGCAGCCAAGTCGGAGGGACTAGCGGGGCCCACTACGAGCAGTACTTC. Encoded protein: CASSQVGGTSGAHYEQYF.

CDR3 nucleotide sequence: TGTGCCAGCTCACCAGACAGGGCCCCGAACACCGGGGAGCTGTTTTTT. Its translation is CASSPDRAPNTGELFF. V is TRBV18 and J is TRBJ2-2, with 7 bases lining up with TRBD1. V lost 2 bases and J lost 0; bases outside the gene matches: 3. The V gene's germline CDR1 is KGHSH and CDR2 LQKENI. This CDR3 spans 16 amino acids.

V and J are TRBV18 and TRBJ1-2, with TRBD1 matching over 8 bases. Trimming at V came to 2 bases and at J to 6 bases, leaving 8 bases not matched to a gene. The CDR3 sequence is 15 residues long. The germline V gene encodes CDR1 KGHSH and CDR2 LQKENI. CDR3 sequence: CASSPDRGVWDGYTF. The CDR3 bases are TGTGCCAGCTCACCAGACAGGGGTGTTTGGGATGGCTACACCTTC.